These T cell receptor beta chains were read from a single sample in a study of shared clonotypes between healthy human individuals. Data came from immunoSEQ multiplex PCR; TCRdb stores just in-frame clones and leaves some out. Found here are millions of clones, roughly 94% of them singletons; the top ten hold roughly 1.1%. Sequencing input: naive CD8+ T cells sorted from blood. The receptors derive from a man younger than 35 in good health. Both conserved end residues are part of each CDR3. The order of the fields is clone size, V gene, J gene, D gene, CDR3 protein, CDR3 DNA. The D gene is left open where the match is weak. Clone size, where shown, is once, few, many, or a class for clones that have expanded.

.	TRBV20-1	TRBJ2-7	.	CSAVVEQYF	TGCAGTGCGGTAGTGGAGCAGTACTTC
.	TRBV4-1	TRBJ1-4	.	CASSQDIGSNEKLFF	TGCGCCAGCAGCCAAGATATTGGGAGTAATGAAAAACTGTTTTTT
.	TRBV11-2	TRBJ2-7	TRBD1	CASSESGTASYEQYF	TGTGCCAGCAGCGAGTCCGGGACAGCATCCTACGAGCAGTACTTC
.	TRBV4-3	TRBJ2-3	.	CASSQEQDWDTQYF	TGCGCCAGCAGCCAAGAACAAGATTGGGATACGCAGTATTTT
.	TRBV4-3	TRBJ2-3	TRBD2	CASSQDGLAGAEITDTQYF	TGCGCCAGCAGCCAAGATGGGCTAGCGGGAGCCGAAATCACAGATACGCAGTATTTT
.	TRBV10-3	TRBJ2-3	.	CAALRDRTSTDTQYF	TGTGCCGCCCTCCGGGACCGAACTAGCACAGATACGCAGTATTTT
.	TRBV27	TRBJ1-2	.	CASSYGKDYGYTF	TGTGCCAGCAGTTACGGGAAGGACTATGGCTACACCTTC
once	TRBV7-2	TRBJ2-4	TRBD2	CASSLDLAGGIINIQYF	TGTGCCAGCAGCTTAGATCTAGCGGGAGGGATAATAAACATTCAGTACTTC
.	TRBV7-2	TRBJ2-1	.	CASSLLVLGTNEQFF	TGTGCCAGCAGCCTACTCGTCCTAGGTACCAATGAGCAGTTCTTC
.	TRBV4-3	TRBJ2-3	TRBD2	CASSQEPGLPICRDTQYF	TGCGCCAGCAGCCAAGAGCCGGGACTACCAATTTGCCGGGATACGCAGTATTTT
.	TRBV7-2	TRBJ2-2	.	CASSLDRANTGELFF	TGTGCCAGCAGCTTAGATCGGGCCAACACCGGGGAGCTGTTTTTT
.	TRBV27	TRBJ2-6	.	CASREHGANVLTF	TGTGCCAGCAGGGAGCACGGGGCCAACGTCCTGACTTTC
.	TRBV2	TRBJ2-5	TRBD2	CASSEVLAGGVQETQYF	TGTGCCAGCAGTGAAGTCTTAGCGGGAGGAGTACAAGAGACCCAGTACTTC
.	TRBV6-5	TRBJ2-5	TRBD2	CASSSPLTSGLETQYF	TGTGCCAGCAGTTCCCCTCTGACTAGCGGGTTGGAGACCCAGTACTTC
.	TRBV5-6	TRBJ2-3	.	CASSSGTTDTQYF	TGTGCCAGCAGCTCCGGGACCACAGATACGCAGTATTTT
.	TRBV5-4	TRBJ2-7	.	CASSWGSHEQYF	TGTGCCAGCAGCTGGGGTTCTCACGAGCAGTACTTC
.	TRBV27	TRBJ2-7	.	CASSSRTGVTYEQYF	TGTGCCAGCAGTTCTAGGACGGGGGTAACCTACGAGCAGTACTTC
.	TRBV27	TRBJ2-1	TRBD2	CASSLEWGEGHNEQFF	TGTGCCAGCAGTTTAGAATGGGGGGAGGGCCACAATGAGCAGTTCTTC
.	TRBV9	TRBJ2-7	.	CASSVGGTASSYEQYF	TGTGCCAGCAGCGTAGGCGGGACAGCCAGCTCCTACGAGCAGTACTTC
.	TRBV19	TRBJ2-3	.	CASSIGGDTQYF	TGTGCCAGTAGTATTGGGGGGGATACGCAGTATTTT
once	TRBV13	TRBJ1-1	.	CASSAKEGTEAFF	TGTGCCAGCTCAGCCAAGGAGGGCACTGAAGCTTTCTTT
.	TRBV19	TRBJ1-3	.	CATSSWRVGFRISGNTIYF	TGTGCCACAAGTAGTTGGAGGGTAGGGTTTCGAATATCGGGAAACACCATATATTTT
.	TRBV5-1	TRBJ2-2	.	CASSAIREDTGELFF	TGCGCCAGCAGCGCGATCAGGGAGGACACCGGGGAGCTGTTTTTT
.	TRBV5-4	TRBJ2-1	.	CATFYYNEQFF	TGTGCCACCTTTTACTACAATGAGCAGTTCTTC
.	TRBV4-1	TRBJ1-5	.	CASSQEVGGQPQHF	TGCGCCAGCAGCCAAGAAGTAGGCGGTCAGCCCCAGCATTTT
.	TRBV27	TRBJ1-5	.	CASSLSAGGGTNQPQHF	TGTGCCAGCAGTTTATCCGCGGGGGGAGGTACCAATCAGCCCCAGCATTTT
.	TRBV6-5	TRBJ2-7	.	CASSPLSPTYEQYF	TGTGCCAGCAGTCCCCTGAGTCCAACCTACGAGCAGTACTTC
.	TRBV7-9	TRBJ2-3	TRBD2	CASSSLAGDDTQYF	TGTGCCAGCAGCTCTCTAGCGGGAGACGATACGCAGTATTTT
.	TRBV7-9	TRBJ2-3	.	CASSEQEDTQYF	TGTGCCAGCAGCGAACAGGAAGATACGCAGTATTTT
.	TRBV7-2	TRBJ2-1	.	CASRYYNEQFF	TGTGCCAGCAGGTACTACAATGAGCAGTTCTTC
.	TRBV7-9	TRBJ1-3	.	CASSPQGAGNTIYF	TGTGCCAGCAGCCCTCAGGGTGCTGGAAACACCATATATTTT
.	TRBV5-6	TRBJ2-7	.	CASSAGLSSYEQYF	TGTGCCAGCAGCGCTGGACTGAGCTCCTACGAGCAGTACTTC
.	TRBV4-3	TRBJ1-1	TRBD1	CASSQVGTGVPVAEAFF	TGCGCCAGCAGCCAAGTCGGCACAGGGGTCCCAGTCGCTGAAGCTTTCTTT